This T cell receptor (beta chain) was observed in a study of blood T cell repertoires in COVID-19. Study-wide background: Material from acute and convalescent COVID-19 was sourced from the United States, Italy and Spain. Sample material is recorded as cDNA or gDNA derived from T cells, B-cell-depleted T cells, or PBMCs.

As handled by the study authors: Nucleated cell number was recorded as an estimate derived from reference gene primer amplification. Profiling relied on immunoSEQ multiplex PCR, and the TCRdb table lists in-frame clones only, not all of them. V and J calls and clone size follow that table, whereas D and trimming were derived from the DNA. The repertoire holds roughly 220,000 clones, with 85% as singletons. Germline loops: CDR1 ENHRY, CDR2 SYGVKD. V lost 3 bases, J lost 6 bases, and 7 bases stayed unmatched. This CDR3 region has 15 residues. The sequenced sample consisted of peripheral blood. The receptor comes from a middle-aged man who had recovered from COVID-19. The J gene is TRBJ2-3, the V gene TRBV10-3; TRBD1 aligns across 9 bases. In nucleotides, the CDR3 is TGTGCCATCAGTGAACGACAGGGGGAACGTGATACGCAGTATTTT. Translated, it gives CAISERQGERDTQYF.